A single sample gave rise to the 25 T cell receptor beta chains below, sequenced in a study of T cells in localized non-small cell lung cancer. Here immunoSEQ multiplex PCR was the method, and the copy in TCRdb shows in-frame clones only, minus some. The top ten hold less than 20% of the sample, which has approximately 49,000 clones, 60% to 80% seen once. This specimen was peripheral blood, taken before any cancer treatment. These receptors came from a man between 40 and 75 years old with stage I squamous cell lung carcinoma.

The CDR3 reads CASSLYGIGTDTQYF. CDR3 sequence (DNA): TGCGCCAGCAGCTTATACGGGATCGGCACAGATACGCAGTATTTT. The gene calls are TRBV5-1 and TRBJ2-3; D might be TRBD2 (5 bases). V lost 2 bases and J lost 1, with 11 bases in between. Per germline, CDR1 SGHRS and CDR2 YFSETQ. The CDR3 loop spans 15 amino acids. The variable domain in full, completed from reference TRBV5-1 and TRBJ2-3, reads KAGVTQTPRYLIKTRGQQVTLSCSPISGHRSVSWYQQTPGQGLQFLFEYFSETQRNKGNFPGRFSGRQFSNSRSEMNVSTLELGDSALYLCASSLYGIGTDTQYFGPGTRLTVL.

The gene calls are TRBV27 and TRBJ2-5; 8 bases align to TRBD1. From germline, CDR1 is MNHEY and CDR2 SMNVEV (reference sequence). There are 15 residues in the CDR3. V gave up 5 bases and J gave up 5 bases; unmatched junction bases: 10. As DNA, the CDR3 is TGTGCCAGCAGTCCCCAAGGGACAGGTGGGGAGACCCAGTACTTC. Its protein product is CASSPQGTGGETQYF.

The CDR3 is CASAAGERYEQYF. The CDR3 DNA follows: TGTGCCAGCGCGGCAGGCGAAAGGTACGAGCAGTACTTC. V is TRBV6-5 and J is TRBJ2-7; D ambiguous. Trimming stripped 8 bases from V and 4 bases from J, with 15 bases between. This CDR3 spans 13 amino acids. CDR1 is MNHEY and CDR2 is SVGAGI in the germline V gene.

This clone has a single count. The chain carries TRBV19 and TRBJ1-1; D is possibly TRBD1 (5 bases). The CDR3 sequence is 15 residues long. V was pared by 5 bases and J by 1 base, with 14 bases between. Germline CDR1 LNHDA, CDR2 SQIVND (reference sequence). Here the CDR3 DNA reads TGTGCCAGTAGTTCAGGGCCGTCTCCGAACACTGAAGCTTTCTTT. Translated, it gives CASSSGPSPNTEAFF.

This sequence joins TRBV7-9 and TRBJ1-5, with D perhaps TRBD1 (5 bases). V lost 1 base, J lost 0 bases, and 10 bases lay in between. Germline V lookup: CDR1 SEHNR, CDR2 FQNEAQ (reference sequence). This CDR3 has 16 amino acids. CDR3 nucleotides: TGTGCCAGCAGCTTAGAGTTAGGGGATAGCAATCAGCCCCAGCATTTT. Translation: CASSLELGDSNQPQHF. The variable domain in full, completed from reference TRBV7-9 and TRBJ1-5, reads DTGVSQNPRHKITKRGQNVTFRCDPISEHNRLYWYRQTLGQGPEFLTYFQNEAQLEKSRLLSDRFSAERPKGSFSTLEIQRTEQGDSAMYLCASSLELGDSNQPQHFGDGTRLSIL.

This clone was observed a single time. This sequence joins TRBV6-5 and TRBJ2-7; 7 bases align to TRBD1. The CDR3 has 13 residues. Trimming removed 4 bases from V and 1 base from J; junction bases left unmatched: 1. Germline loops: CDR1 MNHEY, CDR2 SVGAGI. Here the CDR3 reads CASSWGQSYEQYF. The CDR3 coding sequence is TGTGCCAGCAGTTGGGGACAGTCCTACGAGCAGTACTTC.

This clone occurred a few times. The V and J genes are TRBV2 and TRBJ1-2; a possible D gene is TRBD1 (5 bases). The CDR3 loop spans 13 amino acids. Between the trimmed V and J ends, which lost 6 bases and 4 bases, there was a span of 12 bases. Germline V gene sequence: CDR1 SNHLY, CDR2 FYNNEI. Written as DNA, the CDR3 is TGTGCCAGCAGCGGGACGGAACCCTATGGCTACACCTTC. Translated, it gives CASSGTEPYGYTF.

The gene calls are TRBV7-3 and TRBJ2-7; TRBD1 agrees at 9 bases. CDR3 size: 13 residues. CDR1 is SGHTA and CDR2 is FQGTGA in the germline V gene. With 5 bases clipped from V and 6 bases from J, the junction kept 5 bases outside the gene matches. The CDR3 protein is CASSTTGGGEQYF. CDR3 DNA sequence: TGTGCCAGCAGCACGACAGGGGGAGGCGAGCAGTACTTC.

V is TRBV6-5 and J is TRBJ1-3, with D maybe TRBD1 (5 bases). The CDR3 loop spans 15 amino acids. CDR1 MNHEY and CDR2 SVGAGI come from the germline V gene. V gave up 8 bases and J gave up 0 bases, with 14 bases separating them. The CDR3 DNA reads as TGTGCCAGCCGAGAAACAGGAAACTCTGGAAACACCATATATTTT. Translating it yields CASRETGNSGNTIYF.

CDR3 region: CASSIDRLTNEKLFF. For the CDR3, the DNA is TGTGCCAGTAGTATAGATCGGCTCACTAATGAAAAACTGTTTTTT. The chain combines TRBV19 with TRBJ1-4; D gene ambiguous. Germline assignment: CDR1 LNHDA and CDR2 SQIVND (reference sequence). V was trimmed by 0 bases and J by 2 bases, leaving 7 bases between them. The CDR3 has 15 amino acids.

This clone appeared a few times. V gene TRBV28 combines with J gene TRBJ1-5; tentatively, D is TRBD1 (6 bases). Germline values: CDR1 MDHEN, CDR2 SYDVKM. Trimming took 3 bases from V and 4 from J, leaving 13 bases between them. The CDR3 runs to 15 residues. This chain's CDR3 is CASSFFGQTNQPQHF. The CDR3 nucleotides read TGTGCCAGCAGTTTTTTCGGACAGACTAATCAGCCCCAGCATTTT.

This clone was observed a single time. The chain couples TRBV5-4 to TRBJ2-5, with unresolved D. The CDR3 has 14 residues. V dropped 3 bases and J dropped 1 base, with 10 bases sitting between them. CDR1 is SGHNT, CDR2 YYREEE, per germline (reference sequence). CDR3 sequence reads: CASSSMLAQETQYF. The CDR3 nucleotides are TGTGCCAGCAGCTCAATGCTCGCCCAAGAGACCCAGTACTTC.

The chain links TRBV5-1 to TRBJ2-6; D possibly uses TRBD1 or TRBD2 (5 bases each). Germline V gene lookup returns CDR1 SGHRS and CDR2 YFSETQ. CDR3 length equals 19 residues. V was cut by 2 bases and J by 0 bases, with 18 bases left in between. The CDR3 nucleotides are TGCGCCAGCAGCTTCTCCACCTACATGGGGGACTCTGGGGCCAACGTCCTGACTTTC. It codes for CASSFSTYMGDSGANVLTF.

This chain connects TRBV5-5 to TRBJ1-5, with 10 bases lining up with TRBD1. Trimming at V came to 4 bases and at J to 5 bases, leaving 12 bases not matched to a gene. Germline V gives CDR1 SGHKS, CDR2 YYEKEE (reference sequence). This CDR3 is built from 17 residues. The CDR3 loop reads CASSLGSDRGRDQPQHF. DNA for the CDR3: TGTGCCAGCAGCCTGGGCTCAGACAGGGGGCGAGATCAGCCCCAGCATTTT.

The gene calls are TRBV15 and TRBJ2-7; 10 positions match TRBD1. This CDR3 is built from 15 residues. Germline V lookup: CDR1 LNHNV, CDR2 YYDKDF (reference sequence). J lost 7 bases, V lost 5 bases, and 11 bases had no gene match. This CDR3 is CATSPRQGAIREQYF. CDR3 coding DNA: TGTGCCACCAGCCCCCGACAGGGGGCAATACGGGAGCAGTACTTC.

J is TRBJ2-1 and V is TRBV7-2, with TRBD2 matching 10 bases. CDR1 is SGHTA, CDR2 FQGNSA, per germline. The CDR3 extends over 18 amino acids. With 1 base clipped from V and 8 bases from J, the junction kept 14 bases outside the gene matches. CDR3 coding DNA: TGTGCCAGCAGCTTAGGCCCCGTGGGTAGCGGGGGGTTCGATGAGCAGTTCTTC. The encoded protein is CASSLGPVGSGGFDEQFF.

This clone was seen more than once but under ten times. This sequence joins TRBV9 and TRBJ2-3; TRBD2 matches at 7 bases. J gave up 0 bases and V 0 bases, and 4 bases lay outside the gene matches. The CDR3 runs 16 residues. CDR1 and CDR2 (germline): SGDLS, YYNGEE. The CDR3 DNA follows: TGTGCCAGCAGCGTAGCTATGACTAGCAGCACAGATACGCAGTATTTT. Protein product: CASSVAMTSSTDTQYF.

This rearrangement joins TRBV4-3 to TRBJ1-2; perhaps TRBD1 as D (5 bases). The CDR3 has 16 residues. V was shortened by 0 bases and J by 3 bases, with 14 bases between the two germline ends. The germline V gene encodes CDR1 LGHNA and CDR2 YSLEER. The CDR3 DNA follows: TGCGCCAGCAGCCAAGAGCCGCAGGGCCTCGACTATGGCTACACCTTC. This translates into CASSQEPQGLDYGYTF.

The rearrangement joins TRBV7-3 to TRBJ2-2; 8 bases align to TRBD1. In germline, CDR1 is SGHTA, CDR2 FQGTGA. Germline trimming cut 5 bases from V and 0 bases from J; bases unmatched to any gene: 14. There are 19 residues in the CDR3. CDR3 in DNA: TGTGCCAGCAGCCTGTTACCCCCGGGACAGGAGCCGAACACCGGGGAGCTGTTTTTT. It is translated as CASSLLPPGQEPNTGELFF.

V gene TRBV5-1 combines with J gene TRBJ1-2, with a tentative D call TRBD1 (6 bases). The length of the CDR3 is 13 residues. CDR1 and CDR2 from the germline V gene are SGHRS and YFSETQ. Trimming shortened V by 3 bases and J by 8 bases, and 14 bases separated the two germline ends. CDR3: CASSSGRTEGYTF. The CDR3 DNA sequence: TGCGCCAGCAGCTCGGGACGGACAGAGGGCTACACCTTC.

This sequence joins TRBV5-1 and TRBJ2-3, with 10 positions matching TRBD2. Germline CDR1 SGHRS, CDR2 YFSETQ. The V and J ends lost 4 bases and 5 bases, in that order; junction bases with no gene match: 13. This CDR3 is 17 amino acids long. CDR3 nucleotide sequence: TGCGCCAGCAGCCTTTACCCTAGCGGGGGATCAAGAGATACGCAGTATTTT. Residues: CASSLYPSGGSRDTQYF.

V and J are TRBV4-2 and TRBJ2-2, with 11 positions matching TRBD2. The CDR3 spans 16 residues. Germline CDR1 is LGHNA and CDR2 is YNFKEQ. After removal of 1 base from V and 6 bases from J, the junction contained 4 bases not matched to a gene. This chain's CDR3 is CASSQVLAGGSGELFF. The DNA for the CDR3 is TGTGCCAGCAGCCAAGTCCTAGCGGGGGGTTCCGGGGAGCTGTTTTTT.

The J gene is TRBJ2-5, the V gene TRBV7-6; no clear D gene. CDR1 is SGHVS and CDR2 is FNYEAQ in the germline V gene. V dropped 8 bases and J dropped 1 base, with 8 bases sitting between them. The CDR3 runs 12 residues. The CDR3 loop is CASGAAQETQYF. The CDR3 nucleotides read TGTGCCAGCGGAGCAGCCCAAGAGACCCAGTACTTC.

V usage is TRBV19 and J usage is TRBJ2-5, with a possible D match to TRBD1 (6 bases). Germline lookup yields CDR1 LNHDA and CDR2 SQIVND (reference sequence). Deletions cut 4 bases from V and 5 bases from J, with 11 bases between. The CDR3 totals 13 residues. In DNA form, the CDR3 reads TGTGCCAGTAGTACTGGGGGCCGGGAGACCCAGTACTTC. As protein: CASSTGGRETQYF.

The chain uses TRBV7-9 and TRBJ2-7; no firm D call. Trimming stripped 3 bases from V and 2 bases from J, with 11 bases between. Germline V gene data show CDR1 as SEHNR and CDR2 as FQNEAQ (reference sequence). The CDR3 extends over 14 amino acids. CDR3 bases: TGTGCCAGCAGCTTCCCAGGAGTAACCTACGAGCAGTACTTC. Encoded protein: CASSFPGVTYEQYF.